The text below deals with one T cell receptor (beta chain). Its target is unknown. This specimen belongs to a study of vaccination and CD4 T cells after COVID-19. Treatment given: roughly 10-day PBMC culture with coronavirus spike peptide pools or control peptides (ViraFEST assay). The unexposed donor's CD4+ T cells were collected before the COVID-19 pandemic (2011-2018). Sequencing of DNA taken from cultured CD4+ T cells relied on the Oncomine TCR Beta short-read assay. TCRdb reprocessed the PCR reads with MiXCR, giving one entry per CDR3 protein. The profile shows about 5,400 distinct CDR3 sequences, 30% to 40% of them singletons. The germline V and J ends were trimmed by 4 bases and 3 bases, with 6 bases remaining between them. Germline values: CDR1 SGHVS, CDR2 FQNEAQ. CDR3 length: 12 residues.

The rearrangement uses TRBV7-8 and TRBJ1-1; no clear D. The sequence came from a human donor in good health. Sequencing was carried out using CD4+ T cells from blood, cultured in vitro. The CDR3 region is CASSSRYTEAFF. CDR3 DNA: TGTGCCAGCAGCTCCCGGTACACTGAAGCTTTCTTT.